This entry is about one T cell receptor beta chain. Its matching antigen is unknown. These data belong to a study of beta chain features in type 1 diabetes. Study as a whole: Patients shared similar age, gender and cell yields with healthy donors. The examined sorted cells totaled approximately 110 million across samples.

Of the isolated RNA, all was reverse transcribed, and so the sequenced material was expressed TCRB transcripts. Assay used: immunoSEQ multiplex PCR; TCRdb lists only in-frame clones, some missing. Of about 300,000 clones detected, roughly 13% appear once; the ten largest clones hold over 0.014%. Study results and caveats: For cells with high TCR expression, cDNA sequencing could yield over-representation. Across all four CD4+ subsets, people with type 1 diabetes showed modestly shorter TCRB CDR3s.

This CDR3 contains 14 residues. The V segment lost 6 bases and the J segment 5 bases; nucleotides outside the gene matches: 10. Germline V gene data show CDR1 as SQVTM and CDR2 as ANQGSEA. The chain has TRBV29-1 and TRBJ2-1, with 7 bases matching TRBD1. The sequence came from a woman aged 18-29 years with type 1 diabetes. Sequenced: naive CD4+ T cells from blood. The CDR3 reads CSVSRGRANNEQFF. CDR3 in DNA: TGCAGCGTCTCAAGGGGGCGAGCAAACAATGAGCAGTTCTTC.